Listed here are 28 T cell receptor beta chains from one sample, sequenced in a study of Ad26.COV2.S vaccination and SARS-CoV-2 variants. TCRdb's table, derived via immunoSEQ multiplex PCR, lists solely in-frame clones and lacks some. The data hold 350,000 to 450,000 clones, with approximately 90% observed a single time. Treatment indicated: around 19 received Ad26.COV2.S at low or high dose, single or two shots; several received placebo; per-sample allocation not given. Day 63 after the first vaccine or placebo injection was the time point for sampling. This material consisted of peripheral blood, taken in a trial of Ad26.COV2.S vaccine versus placebo. These receptors all come from a person aged 18-60 years who received the Ad26.COV2.S COVID-19 vaccine or a placebo.

The chain joins TRBV11-2 to TRBJ2-7, with 8 positions matching TRBD1. The trim removed 6 bases at V and 4 bases at J, leaving 8 bases unmatched. This CDR3 is 14 amino acids long. The germline CDR1 and CDR2 sequences are SGHAT and FQNNGV. CDR3 amino acids: CASRQINRGYEQYF. The CDR3 DNA reads as TGTGCCAGCAGGCAAATCAACAGGGGGTACGAGCAGTACTTC. The full variable domain, completed using reference TRBV11-2 and TRBJ2-7, is EAGVAQSPRYKIIEKRQSVAFWCNPISGHATLYWYQQILGQGPKLLIQFQNNGVVDDSQLPKDRFSAERLKGVDSTLKIQPAKLEDSAVYLCASRQINRGYEQYFGPGTRLTVT.

V and J are TRBV7-9 and TRBJ1-5; D remains ambiguous. The CDR3 runs to 14 residues. V dropped 4 bases and J dropped 4 bases, with 11 bases sitting between them. Germline V lookup: CDR1 SEHNR, CDR2 FQNEAQ (reference sequence). CDR3 amino acids: CASSSHGLNQPQHF. CDR3 nucleotide sequence: TGTGCCAGCAGCTCCCATGGGCTTAATCAGCCCCAGCATTTT.

CDR3 protein: CASSPTSSGGEQFF. DNA of the CDR3: TGTGCCAGCAGTCCGACCTCCTCGGGAGGAGAGCAGTTCTTC. The chain links TRBV3-1 (or the pseudogene TRBV3-2) to TRBJ2-1; 7 bases are a match to TRBD2. The V gene's germline CDR1 is LGHDT and CDR2 YNNKEL (reference sequence). With V trimmed by 6 bases and J by 10 bases, 12 bases remained unmatched. The CDR3 spans 14 residues.

The chain joins TRBV12-3 or TRBV12-4 to TRBJ1-5; no reliable D call. This CDR3 region has 12 residues. V lost 4 bases, J lost 0 bases, and 1 base lay in between. CDR3 nucleotide sequence: TGTGCCAGCAGTTATAGCAATCAGCCCCAGCATTTT. Its protein is CASSYSNQPQHF.

The chain carries TRBV6-5 and TRBJ2-1; TRBD2 agrees at 11 bases. CDR3 length: 15 residues. CDR1 is MNHEY, CDR2 SVGAGI, per germline. V lost 5 bases and J lost 14; bases outside the gene matches: 14. This chain's CDR3 is CASSRLAGPSRDKFF. CDR3 in DNA: TGTGCCAGCAGTCGACTAGCGGGACCCTCTCGGGATAAGTTCTTC.

V and J are TRBV4-2 and TRBJ2-7; D not resolved. CDR1 is LGHNA and CDR2 is YNFKEQ in the germline V gene. This CDR3 spans 12 amino acids. Between the trimmed V and J ends, which lost 5 bases and 3 bases, there was a span of 8 bases. This CDR3 reads CASSIKGYEQYF. CDR3 nucleotide sequence: TGTGCCAGCAGCATAAAAGGCTACGAGCAGTACTTC.

The rearrangement joins TRBV7-8 to TRBJ1-4; TRBD1 might be the D (6 bases). The CDR3 totals 13 residues. CDR1 and CDR2 (germline): SGHVS, FQNEAQ. V lost 3 bases to trimming and J lost 7 bases, with 9 bases between them. Here the CDR3 reads CASSLTGVEKLFF. DNA of the CDR3: TGTGCCAGCAGCTTGACAGGTGTTGAAAAACTGTTTTTT.

V is TRBV5-1 and J is TRBJ2-7; 7 nucleotides match TRBD1. Germline V gene data show CDR1 as SGHRS and CDR2 as YFSETQ. This CDR3 spans 15 amino acids. V was clipped by 0 bases and J by 3 bases; unmatched bases: 6. The CDR3 nucleotides are TGCGCCAGCAGCTTGGATCCAGGGGGTGACTACGAGCAGTACTTC. This gives the protein CASSLDPGGDYEQYF.

This clone has more than one count but fewer than ten. The chain recombines TRBV18 with TRBJ1-5; D gene uncertain. Trimming took off 5 bases at V and 4 bases at J, with 9 bases between the two ends. The CDR3 is made up of 13 amino acids. Germline assignment: CDR1 KGHSH and CDR2 LQKENI. CDR3 loop: CASSSDSNQPQHF. Written as DNA, the CDR3 is TGTGCCAGCTCATCGGACTCAAATCAGCCCCAGCATTTT.

This clone is a singleton in its sample. The DNA of the CDR3 is TGTGCCAGTTCTGGGGAAGGTCGTAATGAAAAACTGTTTTTT. Its protein is CASSGEGRNEKLFF. The chain is built from TRBV28 and TRBJ1-4, with D uncertain. CDR3 length equals 14 residues. The V end lost 9 bases, the J end lost 4 bases, and 15 bases lay between the germline ends. Germline CDR1 reads MDHEN; CDR2 reads SYDVKM.

This clone was seen a few times. The chain joins TRBV9 to TRBJ1-1, with D unclear. The CDR3 spans 12 residues. Germline-derived CDR1 and CDR2 are SGDLS and YYNGEE. The ends were cut back, 4 bases at V and 8 bases at J, with 12 bases in the middle. The CDR3 DNA follows: TGTGCCAGCAGCCCGGGAGGGCGCGAAGCTTTCTTT. Protein: CASSPGGREAFF.

This chain connects TRBV6-2 or TRBV6-3 to TRBJ2-1; 11 bases align to TRBD2. This CDR3 comprises 14 residues. V lost 4 bases to trimming and J lost 8 bases; unmatched junction nucleotides: 4. Germline V CDR1 and CDR2: MNHEY, SVGEGT. This CDR3 is CASSSTSGSDEQFF. CDR3 DNA: TGTGCCAGCAGTTCTACTAGCGGGAGTGATGAGCAGTTCTTC.

The chain carries TRBV2 and TRBJ2-1; 10 bases line up with TRBD2. CDR1 SNHLY and CDR2 FYNNEI come from the germline V gene. The CDR3 extends over 16 amino acids. Trimming took 5 bases from V and 5 from J; bases not matched to a gene: 9. CDR3 sequence: CASSLLGLAGDNEQFF. The CDR3 nucleotides are TGTGCCAGCAGTCTGCTGGGCCTAGCGGGAGACAATGAGCAGTTCTTC.

The J gene is TRBJ2-3, the V gene TRBV5-4, with TRBD2 matching over 9 bases. The CDR3 consists of 16 residues. Germline CDR1 and CDR2: SGHNT and YYREEE (reference sequence). V gave up 0 bases and J gave up 4 bases; unmatched junction bases: 6. In nucleotides, the CDR3 is TGTGCCAGCAGCTTGGGGGGCGGGAGGGCGGCAGATACGCAGTATTTT. Its protein product is CASSLGGGRAADTQYF.

The V call is TRBV18, the J call TRBJ1-2, with 10 bases identical to TRBD1. The CDR3 length is 15 residues. The germline CDR1 and CDR2 sequences are KGHSH and LQKENI. The J segment lost 8 bases and the V segment lost 0 bases, leaving 6 bases of the junction unmatched. The CDR3 nucleotides read TGTGCCAGCTCACCACCTATGGGACAGGGGTGGGGCTACACCTTC. Translating gives CASSPPMGQGWGYTF.

The V call is TRBV11-2, the J call TRBJ2-3; 9 nucleotides match TRBD2. The junction had 3 bases not matched to a gene; V was cut back by 1 base and J by 4 bases. This CDR3 contains 15 residues. Germline V gene sequence: CDR1 SGHAT, CDR2 FQNNGV. The CDR3 sequence is CASSLAGGGADTQYF. The CDR3 nucleotides read TGTGCCAGCAGCTTAGCTGGCGGGGGGGCAGATACGCAGTATTTT.

The chain couples TRBV4-1 to TRBJ2-1; 7 bases match TRBD2. CDR1 MGHRA and CDR2 YSYEKL come from the germline V gene. Trimming removed 1 base from V and 0 bases from J; junction bases left unmatched: 3. This CDR3 comprises 16 residues. CDR3 nucleotides: TGCGCCAGCAGCCAAGGCCTAGCGGTCTCCTACAATGAGCAGTTCTTC. Translating gives CASSQGLAVSYNEQFF.

This clone turned up a few times. The genes are TRBV18 and TRBJ1-6; TRBD1 aligns across 7 bases. The CDR3 runs to 15 residues. J lost 2 bases, V lost 4 bases, and 2 bases had no gene match. From germline, CDR1 is KGHSH and CDR2 LQKENI. The CDR3 is CASSQGTAYNSPLHF. The CDR3 DNA sequence: TGTGCCAGCTCACAGGGGACAGCCTATAATTCACCCCTCCACTTT.

The chain carries TRBV9 and TRBJ2-1; 7 bases map to TRBD2. Germline V gives CDR1 SGDLS, CDR2 YYNGEE. The CDR3 contains 15 residues. The ends lost 4 bases at V and 6 bases at J; junction bases unmatched: 10. The CDR3, as DNA: TGTGCCAGCAGCTTTAGCGGGTCTCAATTCAATGAGCAGTTCTTC. It specifies CASSFSGSQFNEQFF.

The chain combines TRBV19 with TRBJ2-3; 11 nucleotides agree with TRBD2. J gave up 6 bases and V 4 bases, and 18 bases lay outside the gene matches. CDR1 is LNHDA and CDR2 is SQIVND in the germline V gene (reference sequence). The CDR3 loop spans 19 amino acids. This chain's CDR3 is CASSKRFAGASGRMDTQYF. In nucleotides, the CDR3 is TGTGCCAGTAGTAAGCGGTTCGCCGGGGCTAGCGGGAGGATGGATACGCAGTATTTT. Supplemented by reference TRBV19 and TRBJ2-3, the full variable domain reads DGGITQSPKYLFRKEGQNVTLSCEQNLNHDAMYWYRQDPGQGLRLIYYSQIVNDFQKGDIAEGYSVSREKKESFPLTVTSAQKNPTAFYLCASSKRFAGASGRMDTQYFGPGTRLTVL.

This chain uses TRBV21-1 with TRBJ1-5. TRBV21-1 is given as a pseudogene. There are 19 residues in the CDR3. CDR3 nucleotide sequence: TGTGCCAGCAGCAAAGTACGGTGGGTCCCCCTATATAGCAATCAGCCCCAGCATTTT. This encodes CASSKVRWVPLYSNQPQHF.

The table lists this clone with a count of one. The V call is TRBV27, the J call TRBJ2-5, with D perhaps TRBD2 (6 bases). Trimming stripped 3 bases from V and 7 bases from J, with 15 bases between. The germline V gene encodes CDR1 MNHEY and CDR2 SMNVEV (reference sequence). This CDR3 region has 14 residues. CDR3 in amino acids: CASSFLPSAGTQYF. The CDR3 nucleotides read TGTGCCAGCAGTTTTCTCCCTAGCGCAGGGACCCAGTACTTC.

In this sample, this clone turned up once. V usage is TRBV7-8 and J usage is TRBJ2-7, with D unclear. Germline assignment: CDR1 SGHVS and CDR2 FQNEAQ. This CDR3 spans 14 amino acids. The germline V and J ends were trimmed by 5 bases and 0 bases, with 11 bases remaining between them. CDR3 in DNA: TGTGCCAGCAGCGCCGAACCAAGCTCCTACGAGCAGTACTTC. Residues: CASSAEPSSYEQYF.

CDR3 coding DNA: TGTGCCAGCAGCTTGTCCGTATACAATGAGCAGTTCTTC. It translates to CASSLSVYNEQFF. This chain connects TRBV5-6 to TRBJ2-1; D gene unclear. This CDR3 contains 13 residues. Trimming cost V 1 base and J 4 bases, with 6 bases left between them. CDR1 and CDR2 (germline): SGHDT, YYEEEE.

The V call is TRBV27, the J call TRBJ2-3; 12 nucleotides line up with TRBD2. Germline assignment: CDR1 MNHEY and CDR2 SMNVEV (reference sequence). The CDR3 is 17 amino acids. Unmatched junction bases numbered 11, after V lost 3 bases and J lost 7 bases. The CDR3 loop is CASSLETLAGGGNTQYF. CDR3 nucleotide sequence: TGTGCCAGCAGTTTGGAGACACTAGCGGGAGGAGGAAATACGCAGTATTTT.

This clone was seen just once. The chain recombines TRBV5-6 with TRBJ1-5; 8 bases map to TRBD1. CDR1 is SGHDT, CDR2 YYEEEE, per germline. The CDR3 has 14 residues. Trimming cost V 4 bases and J 5 bases; bases outside gene matches: 5. In DNA form, the CDR3 reads TGTGCCAGCAGCGATGGACAGGGAGATCAGCCCCAGCATTTT. This gives the protein CASSDGQGDQPQHF.

The V gene is TRBV5-1, the J gene TRBJ2-5, with D perhaps given as TRBD1 or TRBD2 (5 bases each). The CDR3 length is 13 residues. V lost 4 bases and J lost 2, with 9 bases in between. CDR1 SGHRS and CDR2 YFSETQ come from the germline V gene. DNA for the CDR3: TGCGCCAGCAGCCAGGGACCACAAGAGACCCAGTACTTC. This encodes CASSQGPQETQYF.

This clone showed up just once. With a far larger clone one base away, a read error is the likely cause. Other DNA sequences in the same sample also yield this CDR3. The V call is TRBV6-6, the J call TRBJ1-6; weak D call: TRBD1 (6 bases). The CDR3 runs to 17 residues. In germline, CDR1 is MNHNY, CDR2 SVGAGI (reference sequence). The CDR3 loop is CASSPRQERSYNSPLHF. CDR3 DNA: TGTGCTAGCAGTCCTAGACAGGAACGTTCCTATAATTCACCCCTCCACTTT.